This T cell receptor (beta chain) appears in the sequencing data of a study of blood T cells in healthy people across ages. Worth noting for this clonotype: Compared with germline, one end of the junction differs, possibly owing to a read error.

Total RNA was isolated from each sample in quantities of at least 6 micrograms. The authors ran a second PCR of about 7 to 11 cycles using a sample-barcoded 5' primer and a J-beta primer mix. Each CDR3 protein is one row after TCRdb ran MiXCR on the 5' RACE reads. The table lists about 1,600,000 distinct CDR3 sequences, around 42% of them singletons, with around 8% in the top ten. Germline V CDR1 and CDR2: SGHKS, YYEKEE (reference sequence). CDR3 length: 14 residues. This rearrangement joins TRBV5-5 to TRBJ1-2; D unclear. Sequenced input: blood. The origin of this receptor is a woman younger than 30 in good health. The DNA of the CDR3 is TGCGCCAGCACCCGATTGGCACCCACTATTGGCTACACCTTC. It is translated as CASTRLAPTIGYTF.